The rows below give T cell receptor beta chains drawn from one sample of a study of Ad26.COV2.S vaccination and SARS-CoV-2 variants. Using immunoSEQ multiplex PCR, the repertoire was profiled, and TCRdb retains in-frame clones only, with some absent. Of about 94,000 clones in the sample, roughly 84% were seen once. Material: peripheral blood, obtained after recovery from COVID-19. Receptor source: a human donor who had recovered from COVID-19. Each CDR3 is given without its conserved first and last residue.

v_gene,CDR3aa
TRBV6-1,ASSEWRPQH
TRBV28,ATLAGTGGRMTEAF
TRBV2,ASSGGQGAMQF
TRBV16,ASSGSGSAVSYEQY
TRBV28,ASSSPERVGLF
TRBV12-3/TRBV12-4,ASSWGFYGYT
TRBV25-1,ASKHPSYNEQF
TRBV9,ASSAPLSPVDEQF
TRBV2,AGSSPQDTEAF
TRBV28,ASSSTYEQY
TRBV24-1,ATTDGYEQY
TRBV11-2,ASSLRGTINEKLF
TRBV7-2,ASSLVNEQF
TRBV10-3,AISAQGQGDTGELF
TRBV11-3,ASSRVTSQETQY